What follows describes a single T cell receptor beta chain. Only a few counts were recorded for this clone. It has no known antigen specificity. It has no much larger one-base neighbor in the sample; base qualities were not kept. The data belong to a study of T cell responses to AZD1222 COVID-19 vaccine (dated by TCRdb to the early 2020s). Regarding the study in general: A total of over 230 trial participants underwent TCR sequencing, of whom 207 had received two doses of AZD1222 and about 26 had received two doses of the MenACWY control vaccine. Trial participants were enrolled by age into 18-55, 56-69 and 70-plus year subgroups, with about 150, 28 and 57 TCR-sequenced participants respectively. Findings and caveats that apply to the study as a whole: The 56-69-year group was small, and its depth increase did not reach significance, likely because of low power. Most participants were white British and females outnumbered males, and the authors suggested that clonal diversity may have been underestimated. Conclusions about previously exposed vaccinees are limited, since just 6 or 7 AZD1222 recipients were seropositive for SARS-CoV-2 at baseline. After two AZD1222 doses, spike-specific TCR breadth and depth were significantly higher than at day 0 and than in MenACWY recipients. Vaccine-associated CD4 TCRs spanned the whole spike protein, with dominant responses in regions 160-218 and 743-854. Because no samples from the day 14 peak response were available, repertoires could be characterized only after the peak T cell response. Nearly half of unique spike-specific TCRs reportedly recognized epitopes outside regions mutated in the B.1.351 and B.1.1.7 variants.

The CDR3 regions of human TCRbeta chains were analyzed by immunosequencing. The original pipeline was this. Repertoire TCRs were checked for matches against a reference library of SARS-CoV-2-specific TCRs that had been generated using the MIRA antigen-specificity platform. Breadth was defined as the fraction of unique TCRs that were SARS-CoV-2-associated, and depth was defined as the fraction of total T cells that were SARS-CoV-2-associated. Using the MIRA data, each spike-specific TCR was assigned both to the spike region to which the TCR was reactive and to a CD4 or CD8 class. Log10-transformed breadth and depth values were compared by one-way ANOVA with Sidak's multiple comparisons tests. Here the immuneACCESS table is served through TCRdb, limited to in-frame sequences with V and J called. Missing clones are a known gap in these copies; in checked studies unresolved V genes cover under half, and the rest lacks a known reason. V and J calls plus clone size are reproduced from that table; the DNA served to infer D and trimming. In all, the sample holds around 120,000 clones, and 80% to 90% of those were seen once. Jointly, the top ten make up under 20% of the sample.

Its CDR3 holds 13 amino acids, cysteine through phenylalanine. Just CDR3 DNA is preserved here, 39 bases in frame from base 1. The V end gives up 6 bases and the J end 6 bases, leaving 5 bases in the junction not matched to a gene. According to the study, the label for this sample's time point signals: baseline before first vaccination. What this sample's treatment or condition label stands for: meningococcal conjugate vaccine given as trial control. The vaccinee samples were drawn from two UK trials, COV001 and COV002, one of which was a single-blind randomized controlled phase 2/3 trial testing AZD1222 (ChAdOx1 nCoV-19) in healthy adults. For TCRbeta chain sequencing, PBMC samples from trial participants were taken at day 0 and at day 28 after the second dose.

This specimen consisted of peripheral blood, obtained on day 0 of MenACWY control vaccination. The receptor's source is an adult in good health. The chain is assembled from TRBV12-3 or TRBV12-4 and TRBJ1-5, with 7 bases in between that match TRBD1. The DNA is TGTGCCAGCAGCCCAGGGGGGGGTCAGCCCCAGCATTTT. This yields the protein CASSPGGGQPQHF.